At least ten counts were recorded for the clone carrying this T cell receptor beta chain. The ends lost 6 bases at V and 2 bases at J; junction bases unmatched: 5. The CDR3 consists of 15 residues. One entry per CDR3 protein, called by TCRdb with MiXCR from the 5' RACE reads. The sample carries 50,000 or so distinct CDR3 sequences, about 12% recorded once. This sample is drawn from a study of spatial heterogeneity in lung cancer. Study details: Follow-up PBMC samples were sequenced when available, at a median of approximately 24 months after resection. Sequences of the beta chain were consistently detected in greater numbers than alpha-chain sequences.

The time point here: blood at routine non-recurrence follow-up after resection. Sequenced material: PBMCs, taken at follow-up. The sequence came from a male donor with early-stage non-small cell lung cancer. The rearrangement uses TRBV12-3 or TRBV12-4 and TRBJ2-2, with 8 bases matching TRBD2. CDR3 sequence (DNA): TGTGCCAGCAGAAGTAGCGGGACTAACACCGGGGAGCTGTTTTTT. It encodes CASRSSGTNTGELFF.